This T cell receptor (beta chain) was captured by sequencing in a study of blood T cell repertoires in COVID-19. Across the study: Acute and convalescent COVID-19 specimens originated in the United States, Italy and Spain. In each case, the material was cDNA or gDNA derived from T cells, B-cell-depleted T cells, or PBMCs.

Original processing notes: The authors estimated nucleated cell counts from reference gene primer amplification. The data were produced by immunoSEQ multiplex PCR, yet TCRdb's version contains in-frame clones alone and is incomplete. The V and J calls and clone size come from that table; D and trimming were worked out from the DNA. Of 15,000 to 20,000 clones in the sample, around 90% are singletons; the top ten hold approximately 31%. V dropped 1 base and J dropped 7; count of bases not matched to a gene: 14. Germline CDR1 is PRHDT and CDR2 is FYEKMQ (reference sequence). The CDR3 extends over 17 amino acids. Patients of the Seattle cohort, enrolled during active infection, were followed longitudinally.

The rearrangement links TRBV13 to TRBJ2-7, with TRBD2 matching 9 bases. The sequenced sample consisted of peripheral blood. The sequence was collected from an elderly woman with COVID-19, enrolled during active disease. The CDR3 loop is CASSLDGAGGPSREQYF. The CDR3 region has the DNA TGTGCCAGCAGCTTAGATGGGGCGGGAGGGCCTTCAAGAGAGCAGTACTTC.